This is a list of T cell receptor beta chains from one sample in a study of blood T cell repertoires in COVID-19. Produced via immunoSEQ multiplex PCR; TCRdb's table is partial and in-frame only. The data show roughly 140,000 clones, 80% seen once. Source material: peripheral blood. These receptors all come from a man between 65 and 85 years old who had recovered from COVID-19. The CDR3 runs from the conserved cysteine through the conserved F or W. Each record gives: D gene, J gene, clone size, V gene, CDR3 protein, CDR3 DNA. A D gene is named only where the DNA matches it firmly. Clone size is shown for a subset of rows, as once, few, many or a class of expanded clone.

>.|TRBJ1-2|.|TRBV20-1
CSARGTGRYTF
TGCAGTGCTAGGGGAACAGGCCGCTACACCTTC
>TRBD1|TRBJ1-4|.|TRBV4-1
CASRETGRFEKLFF
TGCGCCAGCAGAGAGACAGGGCGATTTGAAAAACTGTTTTTT
>.|TRBJ1-6|once|TRBV9
CASSVASGLNSPLHF
TGTGCCAGCAGCGTAGCGTCAGGACTTAATTCACCCCTCCACTTT
>.|TRBJ2-3|.|TRBV7-2
CASSLVLGGDTQYF
TGTGCCAGCAGCTTAGTCCTAGGAGGAGATACGCAGTATTTT
>.|TRBJ2-5|.|TRBV2
CASSGASRQETQYF
TGTGCCAGCAGTGGGGCGTCACGACAAGAGACCCAGTACTTC
>.|TRBJ2-7|.|TRBV27
CATPSDEQYF
TGTGCCACCCCTTCGGACGAGCAGTACTTC
>TRBD1|TRBJ2-2|.|TRBV9
CASSVATGANTGELFF
TGTGCCAGCAGCGTAGCTACAGGGGCGAACACCGGGGAGCTGTTTTTT
>TRBD1|TRBJ2-7|.|TRBV30
CAWSVGDRGPRSYEQYF
TGTGCCTGGAGTGTAGGGGACAGGGGACCTCGCTCCTACGAGCAGTACTTC
>.|TRBJ1-6|.|TRBV9
CASSPSGGPLHF
TGTGCCAGCAGCCCCTCTGGCGGACCCCTCCACTTT
>TRBD2|TRBJ2-2|.|TRBV19
CASSSPRRSSGRGTGELFF
TGTGCCAGTAGTAGCCCAAGAAGATCTAGCGGGAGAGGTACCGGGGAGCTGTTTTTT
>TRBD1|TRBJ2-2|few|TRBV20-1
CSASHRDRGNTGELFF
TGCAGTGCTAGTCACCGGGACAGGGGAAACACCGGGGAGCTGTTTTTT
>TRBD1|TRBJ2-5|.|TRBV20-1
CSASRQGATGETQYF
TGCAGTGCTAGTCGACAGGGGGCGACGGGGGAGACCCAGTACTTC
>.|TRBJ2-5|.|TRBV7-9
CASRADSNHQETQYF
TGTGCCAGCAGAGCGGACAGCAATCACCAAGAGACCCAGTACTTC
>TRBD1|TRBJ1-5|.|TRBV12-5
CASGLATGVNQPQHF
TGTGCTAGTGGTTTGGCTACAGGGGTGAATCAGCCCCAGCATTTT
>.|TRBJ1-4|once|TRBV27
CASSFAYATNEKLFF
TGTGCCAGCAGTTTCGCGTATGCAACTAATGAAAAACTGTTTTTT
>.|TRBJ2-1|.|TRBV9
CASSVATTTGGNEQFF
TGTGCCAGCAGCGTAGCTACGACTACTGGGGGGAATGAGCAGTTCTTC
>.|TRBJ2-7|many|TRBV3-1/TRBV3-2
CASSPTGLSYEQYF
TGTGCCAGCAGTCCGACAGGCCTCTCCTACGAGCAGTACTTC
>.|TRBJ2-7|few|TRBV5-6
CASSLIGGTSTYEQYF
TGTGCCAGCAGCTTGATTGGGGGGACCTCTACCTACGAGCAGTACTTC
>TRBD1|TRBJ2-6|.|TRBV19
CASSRTQGWGANVLTF
TGTGCCAGTAGCCGAACACAGGGGTGGGGGGCCAACGTCCTGACTTTC
>.|TRBJ2-7|.|TRBV2
CASSALRGEQYF
TGTGCCAGCAGTGCCTTAAGGGGCGAGCAGTACTTC
>.|TRBJ2-7|.|TRBV21-1
CASSKRLAGASWSYEQYF
TGTGCCAGCAGCAAACGACTAGCGGGAGCTTCATGGTCCTACGAGCAGTACTTC
>.|TRBJ1-6|.|TRBV9
CASSVNLQGNSPLHF
TGTGCCAGCAGCGTAAATTTACAGGGCAATTCACCCCTCCACTTT
>TRBD2|TRBJ2-1|.|TRBV7-2
CASSLLLLAGGPSYNEQFF
TGTGCCAGCAGCTTATTGTTGCTAGCGGGAGGACCCTCCTACAATGAGCAGTTCTTC
>TRBD2|TRBJ2-7|.|TRBV20-1
CSASKGTSGIHEQYF
TGCAGTGCTAGTAAGGGGACTAGCGGGATTCACGAGCAGTACTTC
>TRBD1|TRBJ1-1|many|TRBV6-6
CASRTGGTVRNTEAFF
TGTGCCAGCCGGACAGGGGGCACCGTGAGGAACACTGAAGCTTTCTTT
>TRBD1|TRBJ2-3|.|TRBV19
CASSPTGGTDTQYF
TGTGCCAGTAGTCCCACAGGGGGAACAGATACGCAGTATTTT
>.|TRBJ2-6|.|TRBV12-3/TRBV12-4
CASSHSGANVLTF
TGTGCCAGCAGTCATTCTGGGGCCAACGTCCTGACTTTC
>.|TRBJ2-5|.|TRBV6-6
CASSLVLFDQETQYF
TGTGCCAGCAGCCTTGTTCTTTTCGACCAAGAGACCCAGTACTTC
>TRBD1|TRBJ1-5|.|TRBV9
CASSGGTGVNQPQHF
TGTGCCAGCAGCGGGGGGACAGGGGTCAATCAGCCCCAGCATTTT
>.|TRBJ1-4|many|TRBV28
CASSQGGEKLFF
TGTGCCAGCAGTCAGGGTGGTGAAAAACTGTTTTTT
>TRBD2|TRBJ2-7|.|TRBV13
CASSSGGLARKQYF
TGTGCCAGCAGCAGCGGGGGCCTAGCTCGTAAGCAGTACTTC
>.|TRBJ1-3|once|TRBV4-3
CASSQGGQGNTIYF
TGCGCCAGCAGCCAAGGCGGACAGGGAAACACCATATATTTT
>TRBD2|TRBJ2-1|.|TRBV12-5
CASGPGLANSEQFF
TGTGCTAGTGGACCGGGACTAGCGAATTCCGAGCAGTTCTTC
>TRBD2|TRBJ2-7|.|TRBV5-4
CASSPGGLAGTYEQYF
TGTGCCAGCAGCCCTGGGGGACTAGCGGGGACCTACGAGCAGTACTTC
>.|TRBJ1-2|.|TRBV19
CASTEGSSGYTF
TGTGCCAGTACGGAGGGTTCAAGTGGCTACACCTTC
>TRBD2|TRBJ2-3|.|TRBV30
CAWTPGLAGDTQYF
TGTGCCTGGACGCCGGGACTAGCGGGTGATACGCAGTATTTT
>.|TRBJ1-2|few|TRBV7-9
CASSLATGLDYGYTF
TGTGCCAGCAGCTTAGCGACGGGTCTGGACTATGGCTACACCTTC
>TRBD1|TRBJ2-1|many|TRBV29-1
CSVLTGNEFF
TGCAGCGTCCTGACAGGGAACGAGTTCTTC
>.|TRBJ2-7|few|TRBV7-3
CASSPTGGPLGQYF
TGTGCCAGCAGCCCAACGGGGGGCCCCTTGGGGCAGTACTTC
>TRBD2|TRBJ2-1|.|TRBV7-9
CASSASRLASYNEQFF
TGTGCCAGCAGCGCAAGCAGACTAGCGTCCTACAATGAGCAGTTCTTC
>.|TRBJ2-3|.|TRBV3-1/TRBV3-2
CASSENGAEEVDTQYF
TGTGCCAGCAGCGAAAATGGAGCGGAGGAAGTTGATACGCAGTATTTT
>TRBD2|TRBJ2-7|.|TRBV2
CASRNSGGPSEQYF
TGTGCCAGCAGGAACTCGGGAGGGCCCTCCGAGCAGTACTTC
>TRBD1|TRBJ2-7|once|TRBV2
CASNSGDSSYEQYF
TGTGCCAGCAACTCTGGGGACAGTTCCTACGAGCAGTACTTC
>TRBD1|TRBJ2-1|.|TRBV28
CASSSPGQGYNEQFF
TGTGCCAGCAGTTCGCCGGGACAGGGGTACAATGAGCAGTTCTTC
>TRBD1|TRBJ1-1|.|TRBV2
CASSYDRGLTEAFF
TGTGCCAGCAGTTATGACAGGGGGCTTACTGAAGCTTTCTTT
>TRBD2|TRBJ2-7|once|TRBV6-5
CASSRLARYEQYF
TGTGCCAGCAGTAGACTAGCGCGATACGAGCAGTACTTC
>TRBD1|TRBJ2-7|.|TRBV7-2
CASSHGTGRSEQYF
TGTGCCAGCAGCCACGGGACAGGTAGAAGCGAGCAGTACTTC
>.|TRBJ2-7|few|TRBV11-1
CASSDGQDSYEQYF
TGTGCCAGCAGTGATGGGCAGGACTCCTACGAGCAGTACTTC
>.|TRBJ2-2|.|TRBV27
CASSPSAGRTGELFF
TGTGCCAGCAGTCCCTCCGCGGGACGGACCGGGGAGCTGTTTTTT
>.|TRBJ1-1|.|TRBV7-2
CASSLNRDPEAFF
TGTGCCAGCAGTCTCAACAGGGACCCTGAAGCTTTCTTT
>.|TRBJ2-7|once|TRBV29-1
CSVTGDSSYEQYF
TGCAGCGTGACAGGCGACAGCTCCTACGAGCAGTACTTC
>.|TRBJ2-2|.|TRBV7-8
CASIPSGNTGELFF
TGTGCCAGCATCCCGAGCGGGAACACCGGGGAGCTGTTTTTT
>TRBD2|TRBJ2-3|.|TRBV5-1
CASSTTGGPTDTQYF
TGCGCCAGCAGCACCACGGGAGGGCCAACAGATACGCAGTATTTT
>.|TRBJ2-7|.|TRBV5-1
CASSWQVGGNPYEQYF
TGCGCCAGCAGCTGGCAGGTTGGAGGGAACCCCTACGAGCAGTACTTC
>.|TRBJ2-2|.|TRBV9
CASSVGIAANTGELFF
TGTGCCAGCAGCGTAGGAATAGCGGCGAACACCGGGGAGCTGTTTTTT